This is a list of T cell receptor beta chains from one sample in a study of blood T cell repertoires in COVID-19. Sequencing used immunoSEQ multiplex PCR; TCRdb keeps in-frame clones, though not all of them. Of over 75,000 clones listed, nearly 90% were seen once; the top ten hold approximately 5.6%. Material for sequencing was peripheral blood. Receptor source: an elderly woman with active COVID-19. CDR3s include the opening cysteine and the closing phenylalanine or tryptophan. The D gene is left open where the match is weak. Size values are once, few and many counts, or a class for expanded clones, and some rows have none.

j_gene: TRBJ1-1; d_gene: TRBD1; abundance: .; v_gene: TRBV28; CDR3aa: CASSRQGEMNTEAFF; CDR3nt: TGTGCCAGCAGCAGACAGGGAGAAATGAACACTGAAGCTTTCTTT
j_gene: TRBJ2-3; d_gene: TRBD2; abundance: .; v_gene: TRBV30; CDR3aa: CAWDRGLGLAGGAGTQYF; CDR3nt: TGTGCCTGGGACAGGGGGCTTGGACTAGCGGGAGGTGCGGGTACGCAGTATTTT
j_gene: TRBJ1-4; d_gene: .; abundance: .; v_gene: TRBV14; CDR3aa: CASSPGRRRGEKLFF; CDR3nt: TGTGCCAGCAGCCCAGGGAGACGGCGGGGTGAAAAACTGTTTTTT
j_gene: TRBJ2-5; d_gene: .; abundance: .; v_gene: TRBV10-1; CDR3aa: CASSEAGQTQETQYF; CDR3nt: TGCGCCAGCAGTGAGGCAGGTCAAACGCAAGAGACCCAGTACTTC
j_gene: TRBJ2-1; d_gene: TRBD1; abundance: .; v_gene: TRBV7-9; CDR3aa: CASSLYDRGEFF; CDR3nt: TGTGCCAGCAGCTTATATGACAGGGGTGAGTTCTTC
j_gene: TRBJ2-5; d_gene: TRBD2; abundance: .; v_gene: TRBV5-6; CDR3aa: CASSPGRLETQYF; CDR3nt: TGTGCCAGCAGCCCCGGGAGGTTAGAGACCCAGTACTTC
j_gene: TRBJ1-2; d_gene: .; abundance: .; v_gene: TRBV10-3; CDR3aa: CAAQPGDGGYGYTF; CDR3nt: TGTGCCGCTCAGCCCGGGGATGGTGGGTATGGCTACACCTTC
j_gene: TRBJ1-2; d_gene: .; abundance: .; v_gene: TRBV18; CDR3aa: CASSITGRGSRGYTF; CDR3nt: TGTGCCAGCTCAATAACAGGGAGGGGAAGTCGCGGCTACACCTTC
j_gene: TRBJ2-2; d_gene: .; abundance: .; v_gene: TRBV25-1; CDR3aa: CASSARANTGELFF; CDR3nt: TGTGCCAGCAGTGCCAGGGCGAACACCGGGGAGCTGTTTTTT
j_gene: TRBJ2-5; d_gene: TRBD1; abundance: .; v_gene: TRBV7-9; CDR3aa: CASSRRQGPQETQYF; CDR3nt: TGTGCCAGCAGCCGCCGACAGGGGCCCCAAGAGACCCAGTACTTC
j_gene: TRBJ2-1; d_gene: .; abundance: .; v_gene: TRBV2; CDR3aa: CASSELASNYNEQFF; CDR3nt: TGTGCCAGCAGTGAATTGGCTTCCAACTACAATGAGCAGTTCTTC
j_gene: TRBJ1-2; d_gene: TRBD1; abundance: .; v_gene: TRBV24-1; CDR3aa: CATRDRAHGYTF; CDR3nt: TGTGCCACCAGAGACAGGGCCCATGGCTACACCTTC
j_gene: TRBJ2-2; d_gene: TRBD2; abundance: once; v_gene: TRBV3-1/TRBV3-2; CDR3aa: CASSEAGVWTGELFF; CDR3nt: TGTGCCAGCAGCGAGGCGGGAGTTTGGACCGGGGAGCTGTTTTTT
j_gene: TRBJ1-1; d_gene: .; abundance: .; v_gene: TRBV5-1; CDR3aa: CASSPAQGTEAFF; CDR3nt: TGCGCCAGCAGCCCCGCACAGGGAACTGAAGCTTTCTTT
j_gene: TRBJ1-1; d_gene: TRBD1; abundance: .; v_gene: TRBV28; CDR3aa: CASNLLGQGATEAFF; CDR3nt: TGTGCCAGCAACCTACTCGGACAGGGGGCGACTGAAGCTTTCTTT
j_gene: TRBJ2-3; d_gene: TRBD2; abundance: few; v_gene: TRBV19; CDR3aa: CASSQGLQASTDTQYF; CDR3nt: TGTGCCAGTAGTCAGGGACTACAGGCTAGCACAGATACGCAGTATTTT
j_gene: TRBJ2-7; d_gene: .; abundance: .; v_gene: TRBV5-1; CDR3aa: CASSLVRGNEQYF; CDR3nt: TGCGCCAGCAGCTTAGTCAGGGGAAACGAGCAGTACTTC
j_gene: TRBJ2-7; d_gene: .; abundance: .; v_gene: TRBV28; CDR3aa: CASSLLGERLNEQYF; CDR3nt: TGTGCCAGCAGTTTATTAGGCGAAAGACTGAACGAGCAGTACTTC
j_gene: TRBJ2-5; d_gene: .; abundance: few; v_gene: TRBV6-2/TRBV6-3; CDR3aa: CASSYRWLARTGETQYF; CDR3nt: TGTGCCAGCAGTTACCGTTGGCTAGCCCGCACGGGGGAGACCCAGTACTTC
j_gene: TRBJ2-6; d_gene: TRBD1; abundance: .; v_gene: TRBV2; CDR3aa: CASSGGTAPSGANVLTF; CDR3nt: TGTGCCAGCAGTGGAGGGACAGCACCCTCTGGGGCCAACGTCCTGACTTTC
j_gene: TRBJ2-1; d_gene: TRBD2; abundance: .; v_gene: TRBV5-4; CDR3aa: CASSFGLANNEQFF; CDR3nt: TGTGCCAGCAGCTTTGGACTAGCAAACAATGAGCAGTTCTTC
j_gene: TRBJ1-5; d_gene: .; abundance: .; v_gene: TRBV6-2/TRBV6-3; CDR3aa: CASSYSNGRQPQHF; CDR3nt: TGTGCCAGCAGTTACTCGAACGGTCGGCAGCCCCAGCATTTT
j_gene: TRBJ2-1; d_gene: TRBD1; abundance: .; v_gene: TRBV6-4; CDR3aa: CASSDGNRGLYNEQFF; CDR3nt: TGTGCCAGCAGTGATGGGAACAGGGGGCTCTACAATGAGCAGTTCTTC
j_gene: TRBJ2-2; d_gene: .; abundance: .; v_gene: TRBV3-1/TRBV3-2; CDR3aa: CASSQSSGVDTGELFF; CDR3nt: TGTGCCAGCAGCCAATCCTCAGGGGTGGACACCGGGGAGCTGTTTTTT
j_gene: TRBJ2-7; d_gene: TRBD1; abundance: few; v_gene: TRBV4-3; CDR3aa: CASSQLQGDRGSYEQYF; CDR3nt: TGCGCCAGCAGCCAACTCCAAGGGGACAGGGGGTCGTACGAGCAGTACTTC
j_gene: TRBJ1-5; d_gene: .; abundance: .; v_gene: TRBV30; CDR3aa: CAWAGGPGQPQHF; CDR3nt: TGTGCCTGGGCTGGAGGGCCGGGTCAGCCCCAGCATTTT
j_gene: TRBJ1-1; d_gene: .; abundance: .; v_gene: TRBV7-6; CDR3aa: CASSLASAGNTEAFF; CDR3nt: TGTGCCAGCAGCTTAGCGAGCGCGGGGAACACTGAAGCTTTCTTT
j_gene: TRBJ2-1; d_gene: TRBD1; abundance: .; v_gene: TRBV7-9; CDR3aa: CASSKTGREGNEQFF; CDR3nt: TGTGCCAGCAGCAAGACAGGGCGAGAGGGTAATGAGCAGTTCTTC
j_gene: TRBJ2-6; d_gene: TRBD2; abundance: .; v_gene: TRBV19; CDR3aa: CARAASGSPGANVLTF; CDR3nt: TGTGCAAGGGCCGCTAGCGGGAGCCCTGGGGCCAACGTCCTGACTTTC
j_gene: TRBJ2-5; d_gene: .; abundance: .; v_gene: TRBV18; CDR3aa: CASSLQTGLRETQYF; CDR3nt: TGTGCCAGCTCACTCCAGACGGGATTGAGGGAGACCCAGTACTTC
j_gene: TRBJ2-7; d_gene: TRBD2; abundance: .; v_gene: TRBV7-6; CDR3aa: CASSLVLAGGGEQYF; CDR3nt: TGTGCCAGCAGCTTAGTCCTAGCGGGAGGGGGAGAGCAGTACTTC
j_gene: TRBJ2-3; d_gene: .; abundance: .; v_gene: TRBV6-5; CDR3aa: CASRSAGTDTQYF; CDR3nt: TGTGCCAGCCGGAGTGCTGGCACAGATACGCAGTATTTT
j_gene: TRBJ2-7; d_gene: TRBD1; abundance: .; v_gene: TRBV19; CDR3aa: CASSIWGTAYEQYF; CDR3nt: TGTGCCAGTAGTATATGGGGGACAGCCTACGAGCAGTACTTC
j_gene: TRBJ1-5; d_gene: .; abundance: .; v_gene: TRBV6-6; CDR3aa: CASRGQGLDQPQHF; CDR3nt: TGTGCCAGCAGGGGGCAGGGGTTGGATCAGCCCCAGCATTTT
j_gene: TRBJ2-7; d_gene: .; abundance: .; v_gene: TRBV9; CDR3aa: CASSVGLIGSEQYF; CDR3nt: TGTGCCAGCAGCGTAGGGCTTATAGGGAGCGAGCAGTACTTC
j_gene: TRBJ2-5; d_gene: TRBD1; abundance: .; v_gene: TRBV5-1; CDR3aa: CASSFRGLIMETQYF; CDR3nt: TGCGCCAGCAGCTTTAGGGGGCTTATTATGGAGACCCAGTACTTC
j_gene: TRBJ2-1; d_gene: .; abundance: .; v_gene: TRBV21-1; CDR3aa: CASSTPGLRIGQFF; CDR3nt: TGTGCCAGCAGCACCCCGGGACTTCGGATAGGGCAGTTCTTC
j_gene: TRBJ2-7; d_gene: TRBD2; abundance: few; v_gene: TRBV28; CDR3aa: CASSYLAGWYEQYF; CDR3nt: TGTGCCAGCAGTTATCTAGCGGGATGGTACGAGCAGTACTTC
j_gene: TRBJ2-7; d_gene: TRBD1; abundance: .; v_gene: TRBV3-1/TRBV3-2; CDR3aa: CASSTRQGNEQYF; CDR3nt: TGTGCCAGCAGCACCAGACAGGGAAACGAGCAGTACTTC
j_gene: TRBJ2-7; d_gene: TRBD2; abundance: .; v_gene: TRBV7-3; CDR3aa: CASSLFGSGNYEQYF; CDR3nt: TGTGCCAGCAGCTTATTTGGGAGCGGGAACTACGAGCAGTACTTC